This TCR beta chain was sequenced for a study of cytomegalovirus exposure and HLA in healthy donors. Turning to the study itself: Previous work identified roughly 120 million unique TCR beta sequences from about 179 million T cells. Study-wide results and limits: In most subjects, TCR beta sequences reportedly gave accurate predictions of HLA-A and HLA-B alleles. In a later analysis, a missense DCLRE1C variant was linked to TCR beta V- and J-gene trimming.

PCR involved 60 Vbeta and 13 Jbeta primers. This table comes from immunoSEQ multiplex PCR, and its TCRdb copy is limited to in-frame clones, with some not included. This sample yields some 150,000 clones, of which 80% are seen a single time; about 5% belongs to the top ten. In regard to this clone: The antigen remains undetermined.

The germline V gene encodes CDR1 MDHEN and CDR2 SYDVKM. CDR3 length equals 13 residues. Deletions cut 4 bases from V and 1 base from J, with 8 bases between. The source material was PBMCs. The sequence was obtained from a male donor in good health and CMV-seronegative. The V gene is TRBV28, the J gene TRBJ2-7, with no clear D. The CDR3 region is CASSSSSSYEQYF. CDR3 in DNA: TGTGCCAGCAGTTCTTCCTCTTCCTACGAGCAGTACTTC.